Below, 25 T cell receptor beta chains from the same sample are listed, as sequenced in a study of T cell repertoires in cytomegalovirus infection. TCRdb reprocessed the reads with MiXCR, giving one entry per CDR3 protein. The repertoire holds 150,000 to 160,000 distinct CDR3 sequences, with about 25% as singletons. The sequencing input was PBMCs. The source is a human donor in good health (CMV status not recorded). Some clones in this sample may be carry-over from other donors' samples.

The V gene is TRBV11-3, the J gene TRBJ1-5; 9 bases fit TRBD1. The V gene end was trimmed by 4 bases and the J gene end by 5 bases; junction bases not matched to a gene: 6. Germline loops: CDR1 SGHNT, CDR2 YENEEA. The CDR3 covers 15 residues. The CDR3 DNA sequence: TGTGCCAGCAGCTCCACCGGGACAGGGTATCAGCCCCAGCATTTT. As protein: CASSSTGTGYQPQHF.

This clonotype was seen more than once but under ten times. This chain uses TRBV12-3 or TRBV12-4 with TRBJ2-2; D might be TRBD1 (6 bases). This CDR3 is built from 16 residues. V was trimmed by 5 bases and J by 2 bases, leaving 15 bases between them. The CDR3 DNA sequence: TGTGCCAGCAGTCGAAGATTGGGGGCAAACACCGGGGAGCTGTTTTTT. Residues: CASSRRLGANTGELFF.

V gene TRBV12-5 combines with J gene TRBJ2-1, with TRBD2 identical over 7 bases. Germline V CDR1 and CDR2: LGHNT, FRNRAP. The CDR3 is 13 residues long. Unmatched junction bases numbered 8, after V lost 5 bases and J lost 10 bases. The CDR3 protein is CASGLQTSREQFF. The CDR3 DNA sequence: TGTGCTAGTGGTCTCCAGACTAGCCGGGAGCAGTTCTTC.

For this clonotype: Mismatch with germline at one junction end may stem from a read error. This chain links TRBV7-2 with TRBJ1-1; 7 nucleotides agree with TRBD1. The length of the CDR3 is 11 residues. Germline V gene lookup returns CDR1 SGHTA and CDR2 FQGNSA. In DNA form, the CDR3 reads TGTGCCAGCAGCTTAAGGGACAGAGCCGTATTT. It specifies CASSLRDRAVF.

This clonotype was picked up many times. The chain carries TRBV7-2 and TRBJ1-1; tentative D call: TRBD1 (5 bases). CDR1 SGHTA and CDR2 FQGNSA come from the germline V gene. The CDR3 has 14 residues. V gave up 3 bases and J gave up 0 bases, with 8 bases separating them. CDR3 nucleotide sequence: TGTGCCAGCAGCTTTGGGGCGGTGAACACTGAAGCTTTCTTT. It translates to CASSFGAVNTEAFF.

This clonotype was detected a few times. The genes are TRBV13 and TRBJ2-6; no firm D call. The V end was cut by 2 bases, the J end by 0 bases, with 2 bases between. CDR1 and CDR2 from the germline V gene are PRHDT and FYEKMQ (reference sequence). The CDR3 contains 14 residues. The CDR3 coding sequence is TGTGCCAGCAGCTTACACTCTGGGGCCAACGTCCTGACTTTC. Its translation is CASSLHSGANVLTF.

This clonotype showed up many times. The chain employs TRBV7-8 and TRBJ1-2; no reliable D call. This CDR3 spans 13 amino acids. Trimming stripped 2 bases from V and 7 bases from J, with 11 bases between. The germline CDR1 and CDR2 sequences are SGHVS and FQNEAQ. The CDR3 DNA is TGTGCCAGCAGCTTATCCCCGGGGAGTGGCTACACCTTC. It is translated as CASSLSPGSGYTF. Full variable domain (outside the CDR3, taken from reference TRBV7-8 and TRBJ1-2): GAGVSQSPRYKVAKRGQDVALRCDPISGHVSLFWYQQALGQGPEFLTYFQNEAQLDKSGLPSDRFFAERPEGSVSTLKIQRTQQEDSAVYLCASSLSPGSGYTFGSGTRLTVV.

The chain joins TRBV7-3 to TRBJ1-1, with a tentative D call TRBD1 (6 bases). The V end was cut by 4 bases, the J end by 1 base, with 16 bases between. Germline values: CDR1 SGHTA, CDR2 FQGTGA. The CDR3 has 16 residues. CDR3 region: CASSSPRTGRNTEAFF. The CDR3 DNA reads as TGTGCCAGCAGCTCTCCCAGAACAGGGCGGAACACTGAAGCTTTCTTT.

The genes are TRBV24-1 and TRBJ2-1; TRBD2 matches at 13 bases. The germline V gene has CDR1 KGHDR and CDR2 SFDVKD. Unmatched junction bases numbered 9, after V lost 4 bases and J lost 7 bases. The CDR3 runs 17 residues. The CDR3 is CATSDSLTSGGANEQFF. CDR3 nucleotides: TGTGCCACCAGTGACTCCCTCACTAGCGGGGGGGCGAATGAGCAGTTCTTC.

Many counts were recorded for this clonotype. The chain joins TRBV7-3 to TRBJ2-2; 9 positions match TRBD1. This CDR3 region has 15 residues. V was pared by 5 bases and J by 5 bases, with 6 bases of the junction left unmatched. Per germline, CDR1 SGHTA and CDR2 FQGTGA. The CDR3 is CASSITGGGTGELFF. For the CDR3, the DNA is TGTGCCAGCAGCATTACAGGGGGCGGAACCGGGGAGCTGTTTTTT.

This clonotype turned up a few times. The rearrangement links TRBV7-2 to TRBJ1-1; 9 bases align to TRBD1. The CDR3 covers 15 residues. From germline, CDR1 is SGHTA and CDR2 FQGNSA. V lost 1 base and J lost 2; bases outside the gene matches: 2. The CDR3 coding sequence is TGTGCCAGCAGCTTAGAGGGACAGGGAAACACTGAAGCTTTCTTT. It encodes CASSLEGQGNTEAFF.

As for this clonotype: The junction does not match germline at one end; this may be a read error. The chain carries TRBV3-1 and TRBJ1-5; 8 positions match TRBD1. The CDR3 spans 18 residues. Germline V gene data show CDR1 as LGHDT and CDR2 as YNNKEL (reference sequence). In nucleotides, the CDR3 is TGTGCCAGCAGCCAAATTAGACCCGCCAGGGGGCGAAATCAGCACCAGCATTTT. Translating gives CASSQIRPARGRNQHQHF.

The chain couples TRBV7-6 to TRBJ1-1; the match to TRBD1 covers 8 bases. Germline CDR1 is SGHVS and CDR2 is FNYEAQ. The J segment lost 0 bases and the V segment lost 5 bases, leaving 5 bases of the junction unmatched. CDR3 size: 15 residues. Written as DNA, the CDR3 is TGTGCCAGCAGCGCTCGACAGGGGTTGAACACTGAAGCTTTCTTT. Amino acids: CASSARQGLNTEAFF.

This clonotype was seen ten or more times. This chain joins TRBV11-2 and TRBJ2-7; D gene uncertain. Trimming took off 5 bases at V and 0 bases at J, with 17 bases between the two ends. The germline CDR1 and CDR2 sequences are SGHAT and FQNNGV. This CDR3 has 16 amino acids. Here the CDR3 reads CASSPRGTFSSYEQYF. The DNA of the CDR3 is TGTGCCAGCAGCCCAAGAGGCACTTTTAGCTCCTACGAGCAGTACTTC.

At least ten counts were recorded for this clonotype. The rearrangement joins TRBV7-2 to TRBJ2-7, with a weak D call TRBD2 (5 bases). The CDR3 covers 17 residues. V lost 0 bases, J lost 0 bases, and 15 bases lay in between. CDR1 and CDR2 (germline): SGHTA, FQGNSA. CDR3 DNA sequence: TGTGCCAGCAGCTTAGCCTCACTTGGGAGTTTCTCCTACGAGCAGTACTTC. Encoded protein: CASSLASLGSFSYEQYF.

The sample holds a few counts of this clonotype. The V and J genes are TRBV20-1 and TRBJ2-3, with TRBD2 matching 7 bases. Germline lookup yields CDR1 DFQATT and CDR2 SNEGSKA (reference sequence). This CDR3 region has 17 residues. V lost 0 bases and J lost 3; bases outside the gene matches: 12. As DNA, the CDR3 is TGCAGTGCTAGAGATTTACGGTTTACTAGCGCTACAGATACGCAGTATTTT. This codes for CSARDLRFTSATDTQYF.

This clonotype has only a few counts. This chain connects TRBV11-1 to TRBJ2-7; D remains unclear. V shed 5 bases and J shed 6 bases, with 8 bases lying between them. Germline V lookup: CDR1 SGHAT, CDR2 FQDESV (reference sequence). This CDR3 comprises 11 residues. The CDR3: CASSQSTEQYF. CDR3 sequence (DNA): TGTGCCAGCAGCCAGTCCACCGAGCAGTACTTC.

The V gene is TRBV4-1, the J gene TRBJ2-1; 9 bases line up with TRBD2. Germline CDR1 MGHRA, CDR2 YSYEKL. The CDR3 covers 16 residues. Trimming at V came to 0 bases and at J to 8 bases, leaving 8 bases not matched to a gene. The CDR3, as DNA: TGCGCCAGCAGCCAAGACCCTAGCGGGAAGGGGTATGAGCAGTTCTTC. Translation gives CASSQDPSGKGYEQFF.

This chain connects TRBV25-1 to TRBJ2-7; D possibly uses TRBD1 or TRBD2 (5 bases each). Germline V lookup: CDR1 MGHDK, CDR2 SYGVNS. V gave up 5 bases and J gave up 5 bases, with 13 bases separating them. This CDR3 spans 13 amino acids. This CDR3 is CASSPTGLHEQYF. The CDR3 nucleotides are TGTGCCAGCAGTCCGACGGGGCTCCACGAGCAGTACTTC.

In this sample, this clonotype turned up a few times. CDR3 bases: TGTGCCAGCAGCAGTGGGCTGTCGAACACCGGGGAGCTGTTTTTT. Its translation: CASSSGLSNTGELFF. The chain combines TRBV7-2 with TRBJ2-2, with unresolved D. Trimming pared 5 bases from V and 0 bases from J, leaving 10 bases between. Germline CDR1 and CDR2: SGHTA and FQGNSA. This CDR3 is 15 amino acids long.

This clonotype appeared a few times. The chain employs TRBV5-4 and TRBJ1-4; a possible D gene is TRBD1 (5 bases). The germline V gene encodes CDR1 SGHNT and CDR2 YYREEE (reference sequence). The CDR3 has 13 amino acids. V was cut by 5 bases and J by 4 bases, with 9 bases left in between. The CDR3 loop reads CASSRGNNEKLFF. CDR3 nucleotides: TGTGCCAGCAGTCGGGGGAATAATGAAAAACTGTTTTTT.

This clonotype was counted between two and nine times. The chain employs TRBV20-1 and TRBJ2-5, with 12 bases matching TRBD2. J was trimmed by 3 bases and V by 0 bases; bases with no gene match: 8. CDR1 is DFQATT, CDR2 SNEGSKA, per germline (reference sequence). The CDR3 runs 17 residues. Written as DNA, the CDR3 is TGCAGTGCTAGAGACCTTCAGAGACTAGCGGGGGAAGAGACCCAGTACTTC. Amino acid sequence: CSARDLQRLAGEETQYF.

The chain employs TRBV20-1 and TRBJ1-2; the match to TRBD1 covers 7 bases. The V gene's germline CDR1 is DFQATT and CDR2 SNEGSKA (reference sequence). V trimming: 6 bases; J trimming: 4 bases; junction bases outside the gene matches: 5. CDR3 length: 12 amino acids. DNA for the CDR3: TGCAGTGCCCCAGGGGGGCTCTATGGCTACACCTTC. The encoded protein is CSAPGGLYGYTF.

The chain has TRBV20-1 and TRBJ1-1, with unresolved D. The germline V and J ends were trimmed by 1 base and 0 bases, with 9 bases remaining between them. CDR1 and CDR2 from the germline V gene are DFQATT and SNEGSKA (reference sequence). This CDR3 is 14 amino acids long. DNA for the CDR3: TGCAGTGCTAGAGGAGGAAACTTGAACACTGAAGCTTTCTTT. This sequence encodes CSARGGNLNTEAFF.

The V call is TRBV20-1, the J call TRBJ2-3; 9 nucleotides line up with TRBD2. Trimming cost V 4 bases and J 4 bases; bases outside gene matches: 6. This CDR3 comprises 14 residues. The germline V gene has CDR1 DFQATT and CDR2 SNEGSKA (reference sequence). The CDR3 here is CSAIAGVSADTQYF. CDR3 nucleotide sequence: TGCAGTGCTATAGCGGGAGTTTCTGCAGATACGCAGTATTTT.